This T cell receptor beta chain is drawn from a study of cytomegalovirus exposure and HLA in healthy donors. Points on this clone: Its target is not known.

Losses at the gene ends were 0 bases for V and 4 bases for J; bases not matched to a gene: 2. The CDR3 totals 16 residues. Per germline, CDR1 MRHNA and CDR2 SNTAGT. The PCR contained 60 Vbeta and 13 Jbeta primers. Some clones are missing from TCRdb's copy, which holds only in-frame ones; the method was immunoSEQ multiplex PCR. This table holds roughly 71,000 clones, around 73% found once. Study-wide points: Cytomegalovirus status was reportedly diagnosed by the classifier with high specificity and sensitivity.

The receptor comes from a girl aged 5-17 years in good health and CMV-seropositive. The chain uses TRBV6-4 and TRBJ2-2, with 10 nucleotides matching TRBD2. Sequencing was done on a sample of PBMCs. The CDR3 nucleotides read TGTGCCAGCAGTGACTCGAGCGGGGGGGCCACCGGGGAGCTGTTTTTT. Translated: CASSDSSGGATGELFF.